A single sample is the source of the 22 T cell receptor beta chains below, sequenced in a study of monozygotic twins with inflammatory bowel disease. TCRdb reprocessed the 5' RACE reads, with one entry per CDR3 protein and no DNA. The sample holds 150,000 to 200,000 distinct CDR3 sequences. The sample was blood. Receptors originate from a human donor with ulcerative colitis or Crohn's disease, or a healthy co-twin of an affected twin (not recorded which).

The V gene is TRBV20-1, the J gene TRBJ2-7. This CDR3 contains 13 residues. Germline V gene lookup returns CDR1 DFQATT and CDR2 SNEGSKA (reference sequence). The CDR3 sequence is CSARLGTAYEQYF.

The CDR3 loop reads CSARGGWEQPQHF. V usage is TRBV20-1 and J usage is TRBJ1-5. The CDR3 has 13 amino acids. Germline lookup yields CDR1 DFQATT and CDR2 SNEGSKA (reference sequence).

The chain combines TRBV4-1 with TRBJ2-1; TCRdb gives TRBD2 as the D gene, but with no DNA this cannot be confirmed. Germline CDR1 MGHRA, CDR2 YSYEKL. The CDR3 runs to 16 residues. The CDR3 reads CASSQRLAGTYNEQFF.

The chain has TRBV20-1 and TRBJ2-1; the TCRdb D gene call, TRBD2, has no DNA to confirm it. There are 14 residues in the CDR3. Per germline, CDR1 DFQATT and CDR2 SNEGSKA (reference sequence). CDR3 loop: CSASEGLGINEQFF.

The V gene is TRBV5-1, the J gene TRBJ1-2; TCRdb reports TRBD1, a call that lacks DNA to check it against. Per the germline V gene, CDR1 is SGHRS and CDR2 is YFSETQ. This CDR3 has 14 amino acids. CDR3 region: CASSLEGADYGYTF. Full variable domain (rest looked up from reference TRBV5-1 and TRBJ1-2): KAGVTQTPRYLIKTRGQQVTLSCSPISGHRSVSWYQQTPGQGLQFLFEYFSETQRNKGNFPGRFSGRQFSNSRSEMNVSTLELGDSALYLCASSLEGADYGYTFGSGTRLTVV.

J is TRBJ2-7 and V is TRBV7-2; TCRdb names TRBD1, which stays unverified in the absence of DNA. Germline values: CDR1 SGHTA, CDR2 FQGNSA. CDR3 length equals 14 residues. CDR3 sequence reads: CASSPDSLLPEQYF.

V gene TRBV9 combines with J gene TRBJ1-1. The CDR3 runs to 15 residues. Germline V gives CDR1 SGDLS, CDR2 YYNGEE. CDR3 residues: CASSRSGLWETEAFF.

The rearrangement links TRBV28 to TRBJ1-5; as DNA is missing, the TRBD1 call by TCRdb cannot be tested. Germline CDR1 reads MDHEN; CDR2 reads SYDVKM. The CDR3 runs to 17 residues. CDR3 region: CASSLISRGSSNQPQHF.

The chain carries TRBV20-1 and TRBJ2-1; the D call of TRBD2 rests on TCRdb alone, since no DNA is present to check it. In germline, CDR1 is DFQATT, CDR2 SNEGSKA (reference sequence). The CDR3 runs 14 residues. The CDR3 reads CSASGSGPNNEQFF.

This chain joins TRBV14 and TRBJ2-7; TCRdb's assignment of TRBD2 cannot be checked, as there is no DNA. This CDR3 has 14 amino acids. From germline, CDR1 is SGHDN and CDR2 FVKESK. The CDR3 reads CASSQVRGGTEQYF.

This chain uses TRBV6-5 with TRBJ2-3. This CDR3 has 17 amino acids. Germline CDR1 MNHEY, CDR2 SVGAGI. CDR3 sequence: CASSYDETSFGTDTQYF.

The chain couples TRBV24-1 to TRBJ2-5. CDR3 size: 15 residues. In germline, CDR1 is KGHDR, CDR2 SFDVKD. CDR3 residues: CATSEGRMGQETQYF.

The chain links TRBV9 to TRBJ2-2; TCRdb gives TRBD2 as the D gene, but with no DNA this cannot be confirmed. Germline V lookup: CDR1 SGDLS, CDR2 YYNGEE. CDR3 size: 12 residues. The CDR3 protein is CASRDPGGELFF. Complete variable domain (other parts from reference TRBV9 and TRBJ2-2): DSGVTQTPKHLITATGQRVTLRCSPRSGDLSVYWYQQSLDQGLQFLIQYYNGEERAKGNILERFSAQQFPDLHSELNLSSLELGDSALYFCASRDPGGELFFGEGSRLTVL.

The chain uses TRBV27 and TRBJ1-6. The CDR3 is 13 amino acids. Germline V lookup: CDR1 MNHEY, CDR2 SMNVEV (reference sequence). CDR3: CASSLGKNSPLHF.

CDR3 region: CASSLVGDGDGYTF. This rearrangement joins TRBV7-9 to TRBJ1-2; TCRdb gives TRBD1 as the D gene, but with no DNA this cannot be confirmed. This CDR3 spans 14 amino acids. Germline V gives CDR1 SEHNR, CDR2 FQNEAQ (reference sequence).

The rearrangement uses TRBV5-1 and TRBJ1-4. This CDR3 comprises 14 residues. The germline V gene encodes CDR1 SGHRS and CDR2 YFSETQ. The CDR3 loop is CASSLNGLEEKLFF.

V usage is TRBV7-2 and J usage is TRBJ2-5; the D gene TCRdb calls, TRBD1, cannot be checked with no DNA. Germline CDR1 and CDR2: SGHTA and FQGNSA. This CDR3 contains 14 residues. The CDR3 loop reads CASSLTSGIETQYF.

This chain links TRBV7-8 with TRBJ1-3; lacking DNA, the TRBD1 call made by TCRdb goes unchecked. The CDR3 has 12 residues. Germline values: CDR1 SGHVS, CDR2 FQNEAQ. CDR3 region: CASSSYRGTIYF.

The chain joins TRBV30 to TRBJ1-2; TCRdb indicates TRBD1, and absent DNA this call remains unverified. The CDR3 totals 15 residues. The germline gives CDR1 GTSNPN, CDR2 SVGIG (reference sequence). The CDR3 spells CAWSVFRDTRYGYTF.

The rearrangement joins TRBV5-4 to TRBJ1-6; TCRdb's D gene call, TRBD1, goes unchecked for lack of DNA. This CDR3 region has 15 residues. The germline gives CDR1 SGHNT, CDR2 YYREEE (reference sequence). CDR3 in amino acids: CASSLSPGLNSPLHF. The entire variable domain, with the rest obtained from reference TRBV5-4 and TRBJ1-6, is as follows: ETGVTQSPTHLIKTRGQQVTLRCSSQSGHNTVSWYQQALGQGPQFIFQYYREEENGRGNFPPRFSGLQFPNYSSELNVNALELDDSALYLCASSLSPGLNSPLHFGNGTRLTVT.

The rearrangement uses TRBV5-1 and TRBJ1-1; TCRdb proposes TRBD1, but this gene call is untestable without DNA. The germline CDR1 and CDR2 sequences are SGHRS and YFSETQ. This CDR3 comprises 14 residues. CDR3 sequence: CASSARGVNTEAFF.

The V and J genes are TRBV27 and TRBJ2-3; there is no DNA to check the TCRdb D call of TRBD2. The germline CDR1 and CDR2 sequences are MNHEY and SMNVEV (reference sequence). This CDR3 is built from 13 residues. The CDR3 loop is CASSFGKAHTQYF.